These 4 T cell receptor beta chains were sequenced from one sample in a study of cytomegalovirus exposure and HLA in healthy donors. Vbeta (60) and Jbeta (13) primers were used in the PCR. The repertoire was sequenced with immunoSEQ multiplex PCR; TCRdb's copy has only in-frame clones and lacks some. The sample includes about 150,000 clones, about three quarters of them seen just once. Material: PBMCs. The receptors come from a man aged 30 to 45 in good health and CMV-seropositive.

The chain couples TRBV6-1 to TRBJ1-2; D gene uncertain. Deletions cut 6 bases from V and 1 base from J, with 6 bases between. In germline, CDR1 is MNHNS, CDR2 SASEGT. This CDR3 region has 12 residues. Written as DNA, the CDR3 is TGTGCCAGCAGAGGAGGTAACTATGGCTACACCTTC. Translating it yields CASRGGNYGYTF.

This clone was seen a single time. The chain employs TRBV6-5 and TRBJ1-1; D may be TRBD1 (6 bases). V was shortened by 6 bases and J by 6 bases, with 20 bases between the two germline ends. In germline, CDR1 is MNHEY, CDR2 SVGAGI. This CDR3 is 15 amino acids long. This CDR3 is CASRSRTGYDSEAFF. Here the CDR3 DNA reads TGTGCCAGCAGGTCACGAACAGGGTACGATTCTGAAGCTTTCTTT.

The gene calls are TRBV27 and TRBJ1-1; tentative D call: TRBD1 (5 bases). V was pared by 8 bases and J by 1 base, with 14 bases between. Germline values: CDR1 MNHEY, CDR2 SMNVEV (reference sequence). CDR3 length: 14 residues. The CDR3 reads CASLRWGENTEAFF. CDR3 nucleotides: TGTGCCAGCCTCCGTTGGGGGGAGAACACTGAAGCTTTCTTT.

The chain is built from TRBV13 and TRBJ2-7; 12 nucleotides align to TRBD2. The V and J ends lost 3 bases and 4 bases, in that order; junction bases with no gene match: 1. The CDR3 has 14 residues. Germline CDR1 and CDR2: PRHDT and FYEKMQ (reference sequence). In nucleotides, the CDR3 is TGTGCCAGCAGCTTGACTAGCGGGAGTTACGAGCAGTACTTC. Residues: CASSLTSGSYEQYF.